The 3 T cell receptor beta chains below come from one sample, sequenced in a study of Graves' ophthalmopathy and Graves' hyperthyroidism. RNA transcripts were the template, and TCR beta CDR3 regions were amplified from them. HTBI primers served in a first-round RT-PCR, which a second-round multiplex PCR followed. TCRdb redid the calling of the multiplex PCR reads with MiXCR, one entry per CDR3 protein. The data contain around 1,200,000 distinct CDR3 sequences, approximately 35% of them seen just once; the ten biggest clones take up 8.5% to 14%. Sequenced input: peripheral blood or thyroid tissue (not recorded which). These TCRs come from an adult man with Graves' hyperthyroidism.

In this sample, this clonotype turned up many times. The rearrangement joins TRBV20-1 to TRBJ1-5, with D maybe TRBD1 (6 bases). The CDR3 length is 13 residues. Germline loops: CDR1 DFQATT, CDR2 SNEGSKA (reference sequence). Trimming cost V 0 bases and J 5 bases, with 8 bases left between them. CDR3 amino acids: CSARDNRDQPQHF. The CDR3 bases are TGCAGTGCTAGAGATAACAGGGATCAGCCCCAGCATTTT.

Only one count was recorded for this clonotype. This sequence may be a read error, since a much larger clone differs from it by one base. The J gene is TRBJ2-7, the V gene TRBV10-2; TRBD1 aligns across 10 bases. Per germline, CDR1 WSHSY and CDR2 SAAADI. This CDR3 comprises 16 residues. The CDR3 bases are TGTGCCAGCAAAAACTTCCGGGACAGGGGCTCCTACGAGCAGTACTTC. It yields the protein CASKNFRDRGSYEQYF.

This clonotype was detected ten times or more. V and J are TRBV7-8 and TRBJ1-1, with D unclear. The germline V gene has CDR1 SGHVS and CDR2 FQNEAQ. This CDR3 region has 14 residues. V was pared by 7 bases and J by 1 base, with 13 bases between. CDR3 DNA sequence: TGTGCCAGCACCCCTGGGCCGACGAACACTGAAGCTTTCTTT. Protein sequence: CASTPGPTNTEAFF.